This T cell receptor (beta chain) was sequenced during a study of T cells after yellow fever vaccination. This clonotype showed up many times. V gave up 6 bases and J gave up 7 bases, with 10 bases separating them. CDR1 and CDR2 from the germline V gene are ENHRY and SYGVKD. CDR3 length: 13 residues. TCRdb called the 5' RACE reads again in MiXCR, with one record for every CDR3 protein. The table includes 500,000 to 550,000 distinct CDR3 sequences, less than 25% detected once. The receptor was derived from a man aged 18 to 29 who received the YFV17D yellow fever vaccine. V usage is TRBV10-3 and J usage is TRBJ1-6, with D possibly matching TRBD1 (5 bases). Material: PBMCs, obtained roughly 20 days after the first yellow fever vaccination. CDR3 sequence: CAIRGWGNSPLHF. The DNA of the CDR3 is TGTGCCATCAGGGGATGGGGGAATTCACCCCTCCACTTT.